This passage covers 4 T cell receptor beta chains from one sample sequenced in a study of T cells expressing NK-cell markers. TCRdb re-called the 5' RACE reads and catalogs CDR3 proteins one per entry, DNA excluded. The listing contains about 160,000 distinct CDR3 sequences. Sequencing was performed on blood T cells: a sorted CD56 or NKG2C T cell subset, CD4+ or CD8+ T cells, or bulk PBMC T cells (not recorded which). The receptor set was obtained from a woman between 18 and 70 years old in good health.

This chain joins TRBV3-1 and TRBJ1-6; TCRdb reports TRBD1, a call that lacks DNA to check it against. The V gene's germline CDR1 is LGHDT and CDR2 YNNKEL (reference sequence). The CDR3 sequence is 18 residues long. Here the CDR3 reads CASSSGTGVGSYNSPLHF.

The CDR3 here is CASSQEGAREFF. The rearrangement links TRBV14 to TRBJ2-1; TCRdb outputs TRBD2, but without DNA this stays unchecked. Germline V lookup: CDR1 SGHDN, CDR2 FVKESK. This CDR3 contains 12 residues.

The J gene is TRBJ1-3, the V gene TRBV27; the TCRdb call, TRBD1, lacks DNA for checking. The CDR3 has 16 amino acids. Germline CDR1 is MNHEY and CDR2 is SMNVEV (reference sequence). CDR3: CASSYRQGGSGNTIYF.

The chain recombines TRBV5-1 with TRBJ2-3; TCRdb reports TRBD2, a call that lacks DNA to check it against. CDR3 length: 17 amino acids. CDR1 and CDR2 (germline): SGHRS, YFSETQ. CDR3 protein: CASSFGLAGSSTDTQYF. The full variable domain, in which reference TRBV5-1 and TRBJ2-3 provide the parts outside the CDR3, is KAGVTQTPRYLIKTRGQQVTLSCSPISGHRSVSWYQQTPGQGLQFLFEYFSETQRNKGNFPGRFSGRQFSNSRSEMNVSTLELGDSALYLCASSFGLAGSSTDTQYFGPGTRLTVL.